This TCR beta chain appears in the sequencing data of a study of blood T cell repertoires in COVID-19. The wider study: Researchers got acute and convalescent COVID-19 samples from the United States, Italy and Spain.

The CDR3 is 14 residues long. The germline V gene has CDR1 SGHKS and CDR2 YYEKEE (reference sequence). V dropped 2 bases and J dropped 5 bases, with 13 bases sitting between them. Original data processing: Quantification of nucleated cells was approximated via reference gene primer amplification. The table came from immunoSEQ multiplex PCR; TCRdb's copy has only in-frame clones and leaves some out. Clonal size and the V and J genes are those of that table, whereas D and trimming came from the DNA. The sample yields 150,000 to 200,000 clones, around four fifths seen once. This TCR was recovered from a woman in her 70s who had recovered from COVID-19. The sample comprised peripheral blood. This sequence joins TRBV5-5 and TRBJ1-1; no clear D gene. The CDR3 reads CASSFGRTGTEAFF. CDR3 bases: TGTGCCAGCAGCTTTGGGCGGACGGGAACTGAAGCTTTCTTT.